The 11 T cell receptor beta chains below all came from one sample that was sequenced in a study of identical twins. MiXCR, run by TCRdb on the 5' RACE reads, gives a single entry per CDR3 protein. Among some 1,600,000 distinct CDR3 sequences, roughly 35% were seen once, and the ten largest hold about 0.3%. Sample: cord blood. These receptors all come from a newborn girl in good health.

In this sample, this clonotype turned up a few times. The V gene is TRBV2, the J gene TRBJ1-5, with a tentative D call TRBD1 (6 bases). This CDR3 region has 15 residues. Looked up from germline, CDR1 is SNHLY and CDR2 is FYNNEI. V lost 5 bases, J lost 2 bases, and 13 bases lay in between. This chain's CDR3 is CASSWGQGGNQPQHF. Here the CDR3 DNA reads TGTGCCAGCAGTTGGGGGCAGGGAGGCAATCAGCCCCAGCATTTT.

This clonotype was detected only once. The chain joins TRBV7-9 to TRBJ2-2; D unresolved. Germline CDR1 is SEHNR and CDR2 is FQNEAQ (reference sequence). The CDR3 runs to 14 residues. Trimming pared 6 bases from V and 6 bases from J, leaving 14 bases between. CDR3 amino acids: CASSQSGLAGELFF. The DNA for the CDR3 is TGTGCCAGCAGTCAATCCGGGTTGGCCGGGGAGCTGTTTTTT.

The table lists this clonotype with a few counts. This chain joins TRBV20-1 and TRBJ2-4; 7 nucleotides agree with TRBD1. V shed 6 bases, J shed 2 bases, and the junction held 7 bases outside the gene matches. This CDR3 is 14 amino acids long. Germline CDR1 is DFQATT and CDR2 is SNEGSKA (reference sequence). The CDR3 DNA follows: TGCAGTGCCGCTGACAGGGTAACCAAAAACATTCAGTACTTC. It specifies CSAADRVTKNIQYF.

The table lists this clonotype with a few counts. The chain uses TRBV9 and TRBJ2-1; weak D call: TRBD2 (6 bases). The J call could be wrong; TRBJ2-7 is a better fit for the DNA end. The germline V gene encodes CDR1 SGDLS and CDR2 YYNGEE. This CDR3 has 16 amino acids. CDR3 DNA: TGTGCCAGCAGCGTTCGTTCCCTAGCGTCTTACAATGAGCAGTACTTC. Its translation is CASSVRSLASYNEQYF.

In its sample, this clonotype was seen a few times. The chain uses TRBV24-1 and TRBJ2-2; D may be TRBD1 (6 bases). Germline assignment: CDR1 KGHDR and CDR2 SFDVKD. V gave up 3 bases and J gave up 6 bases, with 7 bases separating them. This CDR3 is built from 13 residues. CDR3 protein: CATSDHRAGELFF. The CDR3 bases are TGTGCCACCAGTGATCACAGGGCCGGGGAGCTGTTTTTT.

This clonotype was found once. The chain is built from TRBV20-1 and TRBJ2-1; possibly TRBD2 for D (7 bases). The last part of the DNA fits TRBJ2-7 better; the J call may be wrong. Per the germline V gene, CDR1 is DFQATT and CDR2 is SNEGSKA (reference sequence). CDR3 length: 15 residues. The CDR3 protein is CSAGAVGGPRNEQYF. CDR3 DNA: TGCAGTGCCGGTGCTGTGGGGGGGCCTAGGAATGAGCAGTACTTC.

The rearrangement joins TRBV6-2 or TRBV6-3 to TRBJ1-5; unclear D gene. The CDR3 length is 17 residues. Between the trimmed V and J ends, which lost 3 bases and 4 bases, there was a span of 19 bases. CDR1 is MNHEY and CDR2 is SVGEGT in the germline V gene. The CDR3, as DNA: TGTGCCAGCAGTTATTTCCCCCAGACCTACTTGAATCAGCCCCAGCATTTT. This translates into CASSYFPQTYLNQPQHF.

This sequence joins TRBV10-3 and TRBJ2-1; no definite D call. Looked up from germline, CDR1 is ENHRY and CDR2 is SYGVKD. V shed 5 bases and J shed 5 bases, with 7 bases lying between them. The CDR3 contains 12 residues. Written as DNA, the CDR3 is TGTGCCATCAGTTTTACAGACAATGAGCAGTTCTTC. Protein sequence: CAISFTDNEQFF.

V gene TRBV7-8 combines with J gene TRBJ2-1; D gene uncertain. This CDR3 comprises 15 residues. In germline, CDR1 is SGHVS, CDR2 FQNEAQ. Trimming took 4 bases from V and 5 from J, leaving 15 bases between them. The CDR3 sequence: CASSSFSSDHNEQFF. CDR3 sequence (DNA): TGTGCCAGCAGCTCATTTTCCTCTGATCACAATGAGCAGTTCTTC.

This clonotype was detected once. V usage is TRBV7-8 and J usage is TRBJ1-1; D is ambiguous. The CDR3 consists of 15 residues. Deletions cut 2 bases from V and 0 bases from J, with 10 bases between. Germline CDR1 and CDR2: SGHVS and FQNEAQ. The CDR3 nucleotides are TGTGCCAGCAGCTTAATCAAGGGAATGAACACTGAAGCTTTCTTT. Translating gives CASSLIKGMNTEAFF.

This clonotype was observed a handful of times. CDR3 nucleotide sequence: TGCAGCGTTGAGGGGGTTACAGGGGAGATTAATGAAAAACTGTTTTTT. It encodes CSVEGVTGEINEKLFF. This chain connects TRBV29-1 to TRBJ1-4; 7 positions match TRBD1. Germline assignment: CDR1 SQVTM and CDR2 ANQGSEA. The CDR3 runs to 16 residues. The junction had 11 bases not matched to a gene; V was cut back by 3 bases and J by 4 bases. Full variable domain (rest looked up from reference TRBV29-1 and TRBJ1-4): SAVISQKPSRDICQRGTSLTIQCQVDSQVTMMFWYRQQPGQSLTLIATANQGSEATYESGFVIDKFPISRPNLTFSTLTVSNMSPEDSSIYLCSVEGVTGEINEKLFFGSGTQLSVL.